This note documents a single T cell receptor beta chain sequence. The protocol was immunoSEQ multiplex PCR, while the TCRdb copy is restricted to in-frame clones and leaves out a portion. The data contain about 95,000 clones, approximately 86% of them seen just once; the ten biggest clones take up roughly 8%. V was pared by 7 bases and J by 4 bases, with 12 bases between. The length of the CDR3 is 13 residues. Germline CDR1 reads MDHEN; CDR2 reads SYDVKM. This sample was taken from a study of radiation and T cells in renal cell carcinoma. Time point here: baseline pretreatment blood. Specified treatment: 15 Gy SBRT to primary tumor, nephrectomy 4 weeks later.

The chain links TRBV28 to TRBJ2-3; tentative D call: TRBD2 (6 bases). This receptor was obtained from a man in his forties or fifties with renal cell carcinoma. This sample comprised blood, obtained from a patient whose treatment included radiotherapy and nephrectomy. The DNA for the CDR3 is TGTGCCAGCAACGGGGGAGCGGCAGATACGCAGTATTTT. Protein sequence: CASNGGAADTQYF. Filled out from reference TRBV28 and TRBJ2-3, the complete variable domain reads DVKVTQSSRYLVKRTGEKVFLECVQDMDHENMFWYRQDPGLGLRLIYFSYDVKMKEKGDIPEGYSVSREKKERFSLILESASTNQTSMYLCASNGGAADTQYFGPGTRLTVL.